This TCR beta chain was obtained from a study of vaccination effects on CD4 cells after COVID-19. About the research overall: Using viral peptide pools, the ViraFEST assay grew out antigen-specific CD4+ T cells prior to sequencing. Following the second dose by a median of 72 days, the post-vaccine samples were obtained. Every well housed some 1.8 million PBMC, which grew in culture alongside 10 IU/ml IL-2 and around 9.8 ug/ml peptides.

This CDR3 contains 19 residues. In germline, CDR1 is LGHDT, CDR2 YNNKEL (reference sequence). Trimming removed 3 bases from V and 3 bases from J, with 27 bases in between. Following a roughly ten-day culture, CD4+ T cells were purified. It was two doses of either the BNT162b2 or mRNA-1273 vaccine that participants received. According to the study, vaccine recipients showed no prior SARS-CoV-2 infection and negative nucleocapsid antibodies. Produced via immunoSEQ multiplex PCR; TCRdb's table is partial and in-frame only. The repertoire holds fewer than 75,000 clones, approximately 80% seen once, with approximately 4.5% in the top ten. Comment on this clone: The antigen remains undetermined.

This TCR came from a human donor who received a COVID-19 vaccine. This sample comprised CD4+ T cells from PBMCs cultured without peptide, obtained after COVID-19 vaccination. The genes are TRBV3-1 (or the pseudogene TRBV3-2) and TRBJ2-7; perhaps D is TRBD1 or TRBD2 (5 bases each). This CDR3 reads CASSQNKQPFGTGGYEQYF. In nucleotides, the CDR3 is TGTGCCAGCAGCCAGAATAAACAACCCTTTGGGACCGGTGGCTACGAGCAGTACTTC.